This is a list of T cell receptor beta chains from one sample in a study of T cell responses to AZD1222 COVID-19 vaccine. TCRdb's copy holds only in-frame clones and misses some; the assay was immunoSEQ multiplex PCR. Among around 160,000 clones listed, over 80% were seen once. The starting material was peripheral blood, obtained on day 0 of MenACWY control vaccination. These receptor sequences come from an adult in good health. CDR3s include the opening cysteine and the closing phenylalanine or tryptophan. A D gene is named only where the DNA matches it firmly. For some rows the clone size is stated as once, few or many, or as a class when expanded; others skip it.

>18|TRBD1|TRBV28|TRBJ1-5|.
CASSLATGADDSNQPQHF
TGTGCCAGCAGTTTAGCAACAGGGGCTGATGATAGCAATCAGCCCCAGCATTTT
>15|.|TRBV2|TRBJ2-2|.
CASNRVKGNTGELFF
TGTGCCAGCAACAGGGTGAAGGGGAACACCGGGGAGCTGTTTTTT
>13|TRBD1|TRBV6-5|TRBJ2-7|.
CASSSQGANEQYF
TGTGCCAGCAGTTCACAGGGGGCTAACGAGCAGTACTTC
>14|.|TRBV6-5|TRBJ1-5|.
CASRDTGRNQPQHF
TGTGCCAGCAGGGATACAGGGCGCAATCAGCCCCAGCATTTT
>15|.|TRBV5-1|TRBJ1-6|once
CASSPDSSYNSPLHF
TGCGCCAGCAGCCCGGACAGCTCCTATAATTCACCCCTCCACTTT
>14|TRBD2|TRBV9|TRBJ2-3|.
CASTGTSSTDTQYF
TGTGCCAGCACCGGGACTAGCAGCACAGATACGCAGTATTTT
>16|.|TRBV19|TRBJ2-7|.
CASSFPGMGASKEQYF
TGTGCCAGTAGTTTCCCAGGGATGGGGGCCTCTAAGGAGCAGTACTTC
>16|TRBD1|TRBV7-2|TRBJ2-5|.
CASTRRTGLFGETQYF
TGTGCCAGTACTCGAAGGACAGGGCTGTTTGGTGAGACCCAGTACTTC
>14|.|TRBV5-4|TRBJ1-6|.
CASSWGTDNSPLHF
TGTGCCAGCAGCTGGGGGACGGATAATTCACCCCTCCACTTT
>14|TRBD1|TRBV5-1|TRBJ1-1|few
CASSSGQPNTEAFF
TGCGCCAGCAGCTCGGGACAGCCAAACACTGAAGCTTTCTTT
>16|.|TRBV5-6|TRBJ2-5|.
CASSLVGNRGSETQYF
TGTGCCAGCAGCTTGGTGGGGAATCGGGGATCCGAGACCCAGTACTTC
>13|.|TRBV7-9|TRBJ1-2|.
CASSLGQSYGYTF
TGTGCCAGCAGCTTAGGACAGTCCTATGGCTACACCTTC
>15|.|TRBV11-1|TRBJ2-7|.
CASSLGSAGGGEQYF
TGTGCCAGCAGCTTAGGTTCTGCCGGGGGCGGCGAGCAGTACTTC
>15|.|TRBV11-2|TRBJ1-1|.
CASSSIRGPGTEAFF
TGTGCCAGCAGCTCCATCCGGGGGCCGGGCACTGAAGCTTTCTTT
>15|.|TRBV4-2|TRBJ1-5|.
CASSQEEAGDQPQHF
TGTGCCAGCAGCCAAGAGGAGGCAGGGGATCAGCCCCAGCATTTT
>16|TRBD1|TRBV18|TRBJ2-7|.
CASSPFTGGGWGEQYF
TGTGCCAGCTCACCATTCACAGGGGGCGGCTGGGGCGAGCAGTACTTC
>15|.|TRBV28|TRBJ1-5|.
CASGRAGSRNQPQHF
TGTGCCAGCGGGCGAGCAGGAAGCCGCAATCAGCCCCAGCATTTT
>14|.|TRBV19|TRBJ1-3|.
CASSIGSSGNTIYF
TGTGCCAGTAGTATCGGCAGTTCTGGAAACACCATATATTTT
>14|TRBD2|TRBV27|TRBJ2-5|.
CASSGSGRAETQYF
TGTGCCAGCAGTGGTAGCGGGAGAGCAGAGACCCAGTACTTC
>18|TRBD1|TRBV20-1|TRBJ1-4|once
CSASLYLPGQGGFEKLFF
TGCAGTGCTAGTCTCTACCTACCCGGACAGGGGGGATTTGAAAAACTGTTTTTT
>12|.|TRBV3-1/TRBV3-2|TRBJ2-5|few
CASSQDMGNKYF
TGTGCCAGCAGCCAAGATATGGGGAACAAGTACTTC
>15|TRBD1|TRBV19|TRBJ1-2|.
CASSTPGQGTSSYTF
TGTGCCAGTAGTACACCGGGACAGGGGACTTCTAGCTACACCTTC
>13|.|TRBV18|TRBJ1-5|.
CASSPNEDQPQHF
TGTGCCAGCTCACCGAATGAGGATCAGCCCCAGCATTTT
>15|.|TRBV7-2|TRBJ2-1|.
CASSSLRNSYNEQFF
TGTGCCAGCAGCTCCCTTCGGAACTCCTACAATGAGCAGTTCTTC
>14|.|TRBV10-3|TRBJ1-6|once
CAIRGGLTNSPLHF
TGTGCCATCAGGGGAGGGTTGACGAATTCACCCCTCCACTTT
>13|.|TRBV7-3|TRBJ1-3|.
CATPGTPGNTIYF
TGTGCCACCCCGGGGACACCCGGAAACACCATATATTTT
>16|TRBD1|TRBV3-1/TRBV3-2|TRBJ1-2|.
CASSQVGQGGGYGYTF
TGTGCCAGCAGCCAAGTTGGACAGGGGGGTGGCTATGGCTACACCTTC
>15|TRBD1|TRBV4-1|TRBJ2-7|.
CASSLYGTGPDEQYF
TGCGCCAGCAGCCTTTACGGGACAGGGCCCGACGAGCAGTACTTC
>13|.|TRBV30|TRBJ1-5|.
CAWSRQPVEPQHF
TGTGCCTGGAGCCGGCAGCCGGTGGAGCCCCAGCATTTT
>19|TRBD2|TRBV28|TRBJ2-7|once
CASSLVVGLAVPPSYEQYF
TGTGCCAGCAGTTTAGTGGTCGGACTAGCGGTACCACCTTCCTACGAGCAGTACTTC
>16|TRBD1|TRBV5-8|TRBJ2-7|once
CASSLGRGLVYDEQYF
TGTGCCAGCAGCTTGGGCAGGGGGCTAGTATATGACGAGCAGTACTTC
>14|.|TRBV30|TRBJ1-1|.
CAWRGGRKNTEAFF
TGTGCCTGGAGGGGGGGACGGAAGAACACTGAAGCTTTCTTT
>17|TRBD2|TRBV3-1/TRBV3-2|TRBJ2-5|.
CASSRPGLAGGLETQYF
TGTGCCAGCAGCCGTCCGGGACTAGCGGGAGGTTTGGAGACCCAGTACTTC
>13|.|TRBV5-4|TRBJ2-5|few
CASSLAGRETQYF
TGTGCCAGCAGCTTGGCGGGACGAGAGACCCAGTACTTC
>13|.|TRBV12-3/TRBV12-4|TRBJ1-5|few
CASSLVGQQPQHF
TGTGCCAGCAGTTTAGTGGGCCAGCAGCCCCAGCATTTT
>13|.|TRBV28|TRBJ1-4|.
CASRRTMVEKLFF
TGTGCCAGCAGACGGACGATGGTTGAAAAACTGTTTTTT
>17|TRBD2|TRBV3-1/TRBV3-2|TRBJ2-1|.
CASSQASSGGSYNEQFF
TGTGCCAGCAGCCAAGCGTCTAGCGGGGGTTCCTACAATGAGCAGTTCTTC
>13|TRBD1|TRBV18|TRBJ1-2|.
CASSPRTGFGYTF
TGTGCCAGCTCACCAAGGACAGGCTTTGGCTACACCTTC
>12|TRBD1|TRBV12-5|TRBJ1-1|.
CASGWTGTEAFF
TGTGCTAGTGGTTGGACAGGGACTGAAGCTTTCTTT
>21|.|TRBV14|TRBJ2-1|few
CASSQLRDYHSQEGSYNEQFF
TGTGCCAGCAGCCAGTTGCGGGATTATCACTCCCAAGAGGGCTCCTACAATGAGCAGTTCTTC
>15|TRBD1|TRBV5-4|TRBJ1-1|few
CASSPGGQGSMEAFF
TGTGCCAGCAGTCCGGGGGGACAGGGGTCTATGGAAGCTTTCTTT
>14|.|TRBV6-1|TRBJ1-2|.
CASSEESVGYGYTF
TGTGCCAGCAGTGAAGAATCAGTGGGCTATGGCTACACCTTC
>16|TRBD1|TRBV12-5|TRBJ1-1|.
CASGPGQGSHKTEAFF
TGTGCTAGTGGTCCGGGACAGGGCTCCCATAAGACTGAAGCTTTCTTT
>16|TRBD1|TRBV24-1|TRBJ2-2|once
CATSDPRTGLAGELFF
TGTGCCACCAGTGATCCTCGGACAGGGCTTGCCGGGGAGCTGTTTTTT
>13|.|TRBV5-8|TRBJ2-1|.
CASSQWGADEQFF
TGTGCCAGCAGTCAATGGGGTGCCGATGAGCAGTTCTTC
>15|TRBD1|TRBV2|TRBJ1-2|few
CASRGRQGVIGGYTF
TGTGCCAGCAGGGGTAGACAGGGGGTAATTGGTGGCTACACCTTC
>12|TRBD1|TRBV7-9|TRBJ2-7|.
CASSWDRWEQYF
TGTGCCAGCAGCTGGGACAGATGGGAGCAGTACTTC
>18|TRBD2|TRBV27|TRBJ2-7|.
CASSVRTSGSQGVYEQYF
TGTGCCAGCAGCGTGAGGACTAGCGGGTCCCAAGGGGTCTACGAGCAGTACTTC
>13|TRBD1|TRBV30|TRBJ1-3|.
CASGTGGGNTIYF
TGTGCCTCCGGGACAGGGGGCGGAAACACCATATATTTT
>18|TRBD2|TRBV19|TRBJ2-1|.
CASSMPRLAGGPAYEQFF
TGTGCCAGTAGTATGCCGAGACTAGCGGGGGGGCCCGCCTATGAGCAGTTCTTC
>15|.|TRBV9|TRBJ1-1|.
CASSTGDSMNTEAFF
TGTGCCAGCAGCACGGGGGACTCTATGAACACTGAAGCTTTCTTT
>13|.|TRBV7-2|TRBJ1-5|once
CASSVDRNQPQHF
TGTGCCAGCAGCGTGGACAGAAATCAGCCCCAGCATTTT